This T cell receptor beta chain was recovered during a study of T cell responses to AZD1222 COVID-19 vaccine. TCRdb's table, derived via immunoSEQ multiplex PCR, lists solely in-frame clones and lacks some. Seen here are some 150,000 clones, approximately 90% observed once, and the top ten hold approximately 1.8%. CDR1 is MNHEY, CDR2 SVGAGI, per germline. Trimming cost V 6 bases and J 5 bases, with 13 bases left between them. This CDR3 has 13 amino acids. The chain uses TRBV6-5 and TRBJ1-2; a possible D gene is TRBD1 (6 bases). The sample in question was peripheral blood, obtained on day 0 of AZD1222 vaccination. The clonotype was recovered from an adult in good health. The CDR3 sequence is CASSPGRGYGYTF. CDR3 bases: TGTGCCAGCAGCCCCGGAAGGGGGTATGGCTACACCTTC.